One and the same sample provided the 10 T cell receptor beta chains below, sequenced in a study of cytomegalovirus exposure and HLA in healthy donors. The PCR used 60 Vbeta and 13 Jbeta primers. Profiled with immunoSEQ multiplex PCR; TCRdb holds only in-frame clones, not every one. The table lists about 160,000 clones, roughly 80% of them singletons. Sequencing input: PBMCs. Receptor source: a man aged 50 or older in good health and CMV-seropositive.

The chain is built from TRBV10-3 and TRBJ2-7; D is possibly TRBD2 (5 bases). V was cut by 10 bases and J by 2 bases, with 12 bases left in between. Germline assignment: CDR1 ENHRY and CDR2 SYGVKD. The CDR3 is made up of 12 amino acids. In nucleotides, the CDR3 is TGTGCCAGTGGACCCGGGACCTACGAGCAGTACTTC. This encodes CASGPGTYEQYF.

The J gene is TRBJ2-1, the V gene TRBV6-5; D call uncertain. Deletions cut 5 bases from V and 8 bases from J, with 7 bases between. This CDR3 has 11 residues. Germline V CDR1 and CDR2: MNHEY, SVGAGI. The CDR3 loop is CASSPLYEQFF. CDR3 DNA sequence: TGTGCCAGCAGTCCCCTATATGAGCAGTTCTTC.

CDR3 sequence: CASYSFSYEQYF. CDR3 in DNA: TGTGCCAGCTACTCATTCTCCTACGAGCAGTACTTC. This chain links TRBV6-1 with TRBJ2-7; D unresolved. In germline, CDR1 is MNHNS, CDR2 SASEGT. CDR3 length: 12 residues. Trimming removed 8 bases at V and 0 bases at J, with 8 bases between.

This CDR3 is CASSMLQGKGGELFF. The CDR3 DNA is TGTGCCAGTAGTATGCTACAGGGGAAGGGCGGGGAGCTGTTTTTT. The chain joins TRBV19 to TRBJ2-2, with 7 bases fitting TRBD1. The CDR3 has 15 amino acids. CDR1 and CDR2 (germline): LNHDA, SQIVND (reference sequence). Unmatched junction bases numbered 8, after V lost 3 bases and J lost 7 bases.

The V and J genes are TRBV7-9 and TRBJ2-5; TRBD2 agrees at 10 bases. V shed 5 bases and J 5 bases; nucleotides not matched to a gene: 14. This CDR3 is built from 17 residues. The V gene's germline CDR1 is SEHNR and CDR2 FQNEAQ (reference sequence). CDR3 coding DNA: TGTGCCAGCAGCCGAACCCTCGCTAGCGGGAGCAGGGAGACCCAGTACTTC. Its protein product is CASSRTLASGSRETQYF.

The chain employs TRBV5-1 and TRBJ1-6; D possibly corresponds to TRBD1 (5 bases). Germline loops: CDR1 SGHRS, CDR2 YFSETQ. Trimming took off 4 bases at V and 9 bases at J, with 14 bases between the two ends. This CDR3 has 14 amino acids. CDR3 sequence: CASSVQGSGSPLHF. The DNA for the CDR3 is TGCGCCAGCAGCGTGCAGGGTAGCGGTTCACCCCTCCACTTT.

The CDR3 reads CASSLTGGPNHEQYF. In nucleotides, the CDR3 is TGTGCCAGCAGCCTAACAGGGGGCCCTAACCACGAGCAGTACTTC. The gene calls are TRBV28 and TRBJ2-7; 9 bases are shared with TRBD1. This CDR3 region has 15 residues. V lost 6 bases to trimming and J lost 5 bases; unmatched junction nucleotides: 11. Per the germline V gene, CDR1 is MDHEN and CDR2 is SYDVKM.

V and J are TRBV14 and TRBJ2-5, with D possibly TRBD2 on 5 matching bases. The DNA end favors TRBJ2-7, so the J call may be wrong. Germline CDR1 SGHDN, CDR2 FVKESK. CDR3 length: 14 amino acids. The CDR3 spells CASSQVLGSYEQYF. Here the CDR3 DNA reads TGTGCCAGCAGCCAAGTCCTAGGGAGCTACGAGCAGTACTTC.

This clone has just one count. The V gene is TRBV9, the J gene TRBJ2-1, with D perhaps TRBD2 (5 bases). Germline-derived CDR1 and CDR2 are SGDLS and YYNGEE. This CDR3 contains 15 residues. The V and J ends lost 4 bases and 10 bases respectively, with 21 bases between them. This chain's CDR3 is CASSREDWADGEQFF. The CDR3 DNA is TGTGCCAGCAGCCGAGAGGACTGGGCCGACGGGGAGCAGTTCTTC.

This clone was counted between two and nine times. This chain joins TRBV14 and TRBJ2-5; D remains ambiguous. V lost 1 base, J lost 7 bases, and 13 bases lay in between. Germline V gene data show CDR1 as SGHDN and CDR2 as FVKESK. The length of the CDR3 is 14 residues. The CDR3 sequence is CASSQAVPGGTQYF. The DNA for the CDR3 is TGTGCCAGCAGCCAAGCGGTGCCCGGCGGGACCCAGTACTTC.